Presented here are 32 T cell receptor beta chains from one specimen sequenced in a study of shared clonotypes between healthy human individuals. Assay: immunoSEQ multiplex PCR; the TCRdb copy retains only in-frame clones and omits some. The table includes roughly 1 million clones, 70% to 80% detected once. The specimen was memory CD4+ T cells sorted from blood. Sample subset: CD45RA-negative fraction. The receptors were sampled from a man in his late teens or twenties in good health.

The chain is built from TRBV5-1 and TRBJ1-1, with 12 bases matching TRBD1. The CDR3 consists of 15 residues. After removal of 4 bases from V and 12 bases from J, the junction contained 13 bases not matched to a gene. CDR1 is SGHRS, CDR2 YFSETQ, per germline. The CDR3 is CASSNTGQGAEETFF. CDR3 in DNA: TGCGCCAGCAGCAATACGGGACAGGGGGCTGAGGAAACTTTCTTT.

The V call is TRBV5-1, the J call TRBJ2-3; 9 bases match TRBD2. The germline V gene encodes CDR1 SGHRS and CDR2 YFSETQ. With V trimmed by 1 base and J by 6 bases, 6 bases remained unmatched. CDR3 length: 15 residues. The CDR3 region has the DNA TGCGCCAGCAGCTTGAGCCCTAGCGGGGCGGATACGCAGTATTTT. Translated: CASSLSPSGADTQYF.

In its sample, this clone was seen once. This specimen includes other DNA sequences encoding the same CDR3. This sequence joins TRBV5-1 and TRBJ2-2; D unclear. This CDR3 comprises 15 residues. Trimming stripped 0 bases from V and 1 base from J, with 7 bases between. Per germline, CDR1 SGHRS and CDR2 YFSETQ. CDR3 bases: TGCGCCAGCAGCTTGGAGGGCCGGAACACCGGGGAGCTGTTTTTT. Translating gives CASSLEGRNTGELFF.

The V gene is TRBV2, the J gene TRBJ1-1; unclear D gene. V was trimmed by 7 bases and J by 10 bases, leaving 13 bases between them. Germline-derived CDR1 and CDR2 are SNHLY and FYNNEI. This CDR3 has 11 amino acids. The CDR3 DNA follows: TGTGCCAGCACCCTAGACACGGGAGCTTTCTTT. Encoded protein: CASTLDTGAFF.

The sample holds a few counts of this clone. J is TRBJ1-1 and V is TRBV18; D is uncertain. With 2 bases removed from V and 1 base from J, the gap between germline ends came to 8 bases. The CDR3 has 14 residues. CDR1 KGHSH and CDR2 LQKENI come from the germline V gene. CDR3 sequence reads: CASSPIQPNTEAFF. In DNA form, the CDR3 reads TGTGCCAGCTCACCAATACAACCGAACACTGAAGCTTTCTTT.

This chain connects TRBV5-1 to TRBJ2-1; 9 bases match TRBD1. The CDR3 covers 15 residues. The V gene end was trimmed by 5 bases and the J gene end by 6 bases; junction bases not matched to a gene: 9. In germline, CDR1 is SGHRS, CDR2 YFSETQ. The CDR3 nucleotides are TGCGCCAGCAGGCCCGGGACAGGGTCTCGCAATGAGCAGTTCTTC. Translation: CASRPGTGSRNEQFF.

The count of this clone is one. The chain has TRBV5-5 and TRBJ1-2; D is possibly TRBD1 (6 bases). The length of the CDR3 is 13 residues. Germline assignment: CDR1 SGHKS and CDR2 YYEKEE (reference sequence). V lost 0 bases and J 7 bases, leaving 10 bases between the germline ends. The CDR3 DNA reads TGTGCCAGCAGCTTGGGCGGGGGCGTTGGCTACACCTTC. Protein: CASSLGGGVGYTF. Filled out from reference TRBV5-5 and TRBJ1-2, the complete variable domain reads DAGVTQSPTHLIKTRGQQVTLRCSPISGHKSVSWYQQVLGQGPQFIFQYYEKEERGRGNFPDRFSARQFPNYSSELNVNALLLGDSALYLCASSLGGGVGYTFGSGTRLTVV.

The chain carries TRBV4-1 and TRBJ2-1; D gene uncertain. V lost 0 bases and J 9 bases, leaving 12 bases between the germline ends. Germline CDR1 MGHRA, CDR2 YSYEKL. This CDR3 comprises 14 residues. CDR3 amino acids: CASSQDGRLGEQFF. The CDR3 DNA sequence: TGCGCCAGCAGCCAAGACGGACGTTTGGGTGAGCAGTTCTTC.

The chain uses TRBV18 and TRBJ1-4; a weak D match, TRBD1 (5 bases). CDR3 length equals 15 residues. CDR1 and CDR2 (germline): KGHSH, LQKENI. The germline V and J ends were trimmed by 2 bases and 4 bases, with 11 bases remaining between them. The CDR3 region is CASSPGRGSNEKLFF. The CDR3 DNA follows: TGTGCCAGCTCACCAGGAAGGGGCAGTAATGAAAAACTGTTTTTT. Full variable domain (remainder filled in from reference TRBV18 and TRBJ1-4): NAGVMQNPRHLVRRRGQEARLRCSPMKGHSHVYWYRQLPEEGLKFMVYLQKENIIDESGMPKERFSAEFPKEGPSILRIQQVVRGDSAAYFCASSPGRGSNEKLFFGSGTQLSVL.

This chain joins TRBV9 and TRBJ2-5; the match to TRBD2 covers 11 bases. This CDR3 has 16 amino acids. The germline V gene has CDR1 SGDLS and CDR2 YYNGEE. The junction had 7 bases not matched to a gene; V was cut back by 0 bases and J by 6 bases. DNA for the CDR3: TGTGCCAGCAGCGTAGAAGGTAGCGGGGGGGCTAAGACCCAGTACTTC. Amino acid sequence: CASSVEGSGGAKTQYF. Filled out from reference TRBV9 and TRBJ2-5, the complete variable domain reads DSGVTQTPKHLITATGQRVTLRCSPRSGDLSVYWYQQSLDQGLQFLIQYYNGEERAKGNILERFSAQQFPDLHSELNLSSLELGDSALYFCASSVEGSGGAKTQYFGPGTRLLVL.

The chain uses TRBV4-1 and TRBJ2-3; a possible D gene is TRBD1 (6 bases). The CDR3 loop spans 16 amino acids. CDR1 and CDR2 from the germline V gene are MGHRA and YSYEKL. The V end was cut by 1 base, the J end by 0 bases, with 11 bases between. In DNA form, the CDR3 reads TGCGCCAGCAGCCAAGGTCGGACAGAGAGCACAGATACGCAGTATTTT. Translation gives CASSQGRTESTDTQYF.

V is TRBV7-9 and J is TRBJ2-5; D unclear. TRBJ2-7 matches the DNA end more closely, so the J call is doubtful. CDR1 is SEHNR, CDR2 FQNEAQ, per germline (reference sequence). The CDR3 spans 12 residues. The CDR3 protein is CASSIRTYEQYF. The CDR3 DNA is TGTGCCAGCAGCATCCGGACCTACGAGCAGTACTTC.

The rearrangement links TRBV7-2 to TRBJ1-6, with D possibly matching TRBD1 (6 bases). The CDR3 has 15 residues. In germline, CDR1 is SGHTA, CDR2 FQGNSA. V lost 6 bases to trimming and J lost 6 bases, with 15 bases between them. The DNA of the CDR3 is TGTGCCAGCAGACTCCATGGAGGGGGTAATTCACCCCTCCACTTT. Translation gives CASRLHGGGNSPLHF.

As for this clone: This same CDR3 is encoded by further DNA sequences in the sample. The V call is TRBV5-6, the J call TRBJ2-7; D is ambiguous. This CDR3 is built from 12 residues. Between the trimmed V and J ends, which lost 3 bases and 1 base, there was a span of 5 bases. Germline lookup yields CDR1 SGHDT and CDR2 YYEEEE. This chain's CDR3 is CASSSRSYEQYF. In DNA, the CDR3 is TGTGCCAGCAGCTCACGATCCTACGAGCAGTACTTC.

V is TRBV7-2 and J is TRBJ2-3; 8 nucleotides align to TRBD1. The CDR3 is made up of 16 amino acids. Germline CDR1 and CDR2: SGHTA and FQGNSA. V trimming: 5 bases; J trimming: 3 bases; junction bases outside the gene matches: 10. For the CDR3, the DNA is TGTGCCAGCAGCAGAGGACAGGGATTTAGGACAGATACGCAGTATTTT. Amino acids: CASSRGQGFRTDTQYF.

The chain is built from TRBV29-1 and TRBJ2-1; TRBD1 matches 8 bases. CDR1 is SQVTM, CDR2 ANQGSEA, per germline. This CDR3 is built from 11 residues. The V and J ends lost 7 bases and 9 bases, in that order; junction bases with no gene match: 5. The CDR3 protein is CSGTGKSEQFF. DNA for the CDR3: TGCAGCGGGACAGGGAAGAGTGAGCAGTTCTTC.

This chain joins TRBV10-3 and TRBJ2-1; D perhaps matches TRBD2 (6 bases). V was cut by 3 bases and J by 7 bases, with 13 bases left in between. The CDR3 is 14 residues long. Germline CDR1 reads ENHRY; CDR2 reads SYGVKD. The CDR3 protein is CAISDSGLRNEQFF. The CDR3 DNA reads TGTGCCATCAGTGATTCGGGACTGAGAAATGAGCAGTTCTTC.

J is TRBJ1-1 and V is TRBV9; D not certain. With 4 bases removed from V and 1 base from J, the gap between germline ends came to 11 bases. The CDR3 extends over 14 amino acids. Germline V gene sequence: CDR1 SGDLS, CDR2 YYNGEE. The chain's CDR3 is CASSTLGENTEAFF. As DNA, the CDR3 is TGTGCCAGCAGCACCCTCGGGGAGAACACTGAAGCTTTCTTT.

J is TRBJ2-2 and V is TRBV25-1; 7 nucleotides agree with TRBD2. This CDR3 spans 15 amino acids. Unmatched junction bases numbered 12, after V lost 9 bases and J lost 5 bases. The germline gives CDR1 MGHDK, CDR2 SYGVNS. The CDR3 sequence is CASANSGARTGELFF. The DNA of the CDR3 is TGTGCCAGTGCCAACAGCGGGGCGAGGACCGGGGAGCTGTTTTTT.

The chain joins TRBV28 to TRBJ1-1; 8 nucleotides agree with TRBD1. The ends lost 3 bases at V and 4 bases at J; junction bases unmatched: 4. CDR3 length: 14 amino acids. Germline-derived CDR1 and CDR2 are MDHEN and SYDVKM. The DNA of the CDR3 is TGTGCCAGCAGTTTGACAGGGGTGGGCACTGAAGCTTTCTTT. This gives the protein CASSLTGVGTEAFF.

The rearrangement links TRBV18 to TRBJ1-4; D is unresolved. Deletions cut 3 bases from V and 6 bases from J, with 20 bases between. The CDR3 loop spans 17 amino acids. Germline V lookup: CDR1 KGHSH, CDR2 LQKENI. CDR3 region: CASSPGSSGLRDEKLFF. The CDR3, as DNA: TGTGCCAGCTCACCGGGCTCCTCCGGGCTAAGGGATGAAAAACTGTTTTTT.

This clone has only a few counts. The chain is built from TRBV29-1 and TRBJ2-7, with 11 bases aligning to TRBD2. The CDR3 spans 14 residues. The V gene's germline CDR1 is SQVTM and CDR2 ANQGSEA. With 4 bases clipped from V and 2 bases from J, the junction kept 4 bases outside the gene matches. CDR3 loop: CSVGLAGGTYEQYF. Written as DNA, the CDR3 is TGCAGCGTTGGTCTAGCGGGAGGTACCTACGAGCAGTACTTC.

The V and J genes are TRBV6-5 and TRBJ1-1, with 7 bases lining up with TRBD1. This CDR3 is 13 amino acids long. V shed 4 bases, J shed 7 bases, and the junction held 6 bases outside the gene matches. The germline V gene has CDR1 MNHEY and CDR2 SVGAGI. The CDR3 nucleotides read TGTGCCAGCAGTTCGACAGGGACCGGTGAAGCTTTCTTT. Its protein product is CASSSTGTGEAFF.

The rearrangement links TRBV5-6 to TRBJ2-5, with TRBD1 matching over 8 bases. V dropped 0 bases and J dropped 3; count of bases not matched to a gene: 4. Germline assignment: CDR1 SGHDT and CDR2 YYEEEE. The CDR3 spans 15 residues. The DNA of the CDR3 is TGTGCCAGCAGCTTGGGGACAGGGCCGAAAGAGACCCAGTACTTC. Its translation: CASSLGTGPKETQYF.

A remark on this clone: A read error may be the cause here, since a much bigger clone is one base away. The same CDR3 is also encoded by other DNA sequences in this sample. The rearrangement uses TRBV28 and TRBJ1-1; D call uncertain. V lost 6 bases and J 2 bases, leaving 4 bases between the germline ends. The germline CDR1 and CDR2 sequences are MDHEN and SYDVKM. This CDR3 is 11 amino acids long. This CDR3 is CASRLNTEAFF. The DNA of the CDR3 is TGTGCCAGCAGACTCAACACTGAAGCTTTCTTT.

The chain recombines TRBV6-5 with TRBJ2-3, with a weak D call TRBD2 (5 bases). V lost 2 bases to trimming and J lost 7 bases, with 13 bases between them. Germline CDR1 and CDR2: MNHEY and SVGAGI. CDR3 length equals 14 residues. CDR3: CASSYPGSGNTQYF. CDR3 nucleotide sequence: TGTGCCAGCAGTTACCCGGGATCGGGGAATACGCAGTATTTT.

The genes are TRBV19 and TRBJ2-7; TRBD2 agrees at 7 bases. The ends lost 5 bases at V and 5 bases at J; junction bases unmatched: 6. This CDR3 contains 13 residues. CDR1 and CDR2 (germline): LNHDA, SQIVND (reference sequence). CDR3 residues: CASSDQRGNEQYF. CDR3 sequence (DNA): TGTGCCAGTAGTGACCAGCGGGGCAACGAGCAGTACTTC.

There are many counts of this clone. The chain combines TRBV13 with TRBJ2-2, with D tentatively TRBD1 (6 bases). The V gene lost 6 bases and the J gene lost 2 bases, with 16 bases spanning the gap. This CDR3 is 16 amino acids long. Per the germline V gene, CDR1 is PRHDT and CDR2 is FYEKMQ (reference sequence). Written as DNA, the CDR3 is TGTGCCAGCAGTCGCACAGGGTTGAGAAACACCGGGGAGCTGTTTTTT. This encodes CASSRTGLRNTGELFF.

Regarding this clone: Other DNA sequences in this specimen translate into the identical CDR3. This chain joins TRBV19 and TRBJ1-5; D uncertain. The CDR3 is 13 amino acids. Germline CDR1 LNHDA, CDR2 SQIVND (reference sequence). Trimming stripped 3 bases from V and 2 bases from J, with 5 bases between. The CDR3 region has the DNA TGTGCCAGTAGTATTAAAGGCAATCAGCCCCAGCATTTT. Its protein product is CASSIKGNQPQHF.

This clone came up once. V gene TRBV4-1 combines with J gene TRBJ2-3, with 8 bases aligning to TRBD1. With 0 bases clipped from V and 5 bases from J, the junction kept 10 bases outside the gene matches. This CDR3 comprises 17 residues. Per the germline V gene, CDR1 is MGHRA and CDR2 is YSYEKL. The DNA for the CDR3 is TGCGCCAGCAGCCAAGAGGCCGCCAGGGGGCGGGGAGATACGCAGTATTTT. It is translated as CASSQEAARGRGDTQYF.

V and J are TRBV10-3 and TRBJ2-5, with a possible D match to TRBD1 (5 bases). Deletions cut 2 bases from V and 1 base from J, with 5 bases between. Germline V gene sequence: CDR1 ENHRY, CDR2 SYGVKD. This CDR3 is 13 amino acids long. This chain's CDR3 is CAISEGAQETQYF. DNA of the CDR3: TGTGCCATCAGTGAGGGGGCCCAAGAGACCCAGTACTTC.

The rearrangement joins TRBV4-1 to TRBJ1-6, with D possibly TRBD1 on 5 matching bases. Germline lookup yields CDR1 MGHRA and CDR2 YSYEKL. Trimming pared 1 base from V and 10 bases from J, leaving 14 bases between. CDR3 length: 15 residues. The chain's CDR3 is CASSQAGTLASPLHF. CDR3 DNA: TGCGCCAGCAGCCAAGCAGGGACGCTAGCCTCACCCCTCCACTTT.